The clone carrying this T cell receptor beta chain was picked up one time. It is unclear where the CDR3 begins or ends on the DNA, so no DNA is shown, and the CDR3 is as TCRdb lists it. CDR1 is SGHDN and CDR2 is FVKESK in the germline V gene. The CDR3 is 22 residues long, ends included. This sample was taken from a study of T cells of healthy individuals. TCRdb recomputed calls from the 5' RACE reads with MiXCR, one row per CDR3 protein. This repertoire shows around 53,000 distinct CDR3 sequences, about 14% found once; its top ten account for roughly 16%. The source is a human donor in good health. The chain is built from TRBV14 and TRBJ2-7; the table's D gene call, TRBD2, was not cross checked with the DNA. The CDR3 region is CASVYFCASSVRLAGAASEQYF.